This is a list of T cell receptor beta chains from one sample in a study of blood T cell repertoires in COVID-19. Clones were sequenced by immunoSEQ multiplex PCR, and TCRdb holds only the in-frame ones, with some missing. The sample shows hundreds of thousands of clones, approximately 85% of them seen only once. The sequencing input was PBMCs or T cells enriched from blood (not recorded which). The receptors stem from a man under 40 who had recovered from COVID-19. Each CDR3 is given without its conserved first and last residue. Clone size is given for some rows only: seen once, a few or many times, or a class if the clone is expanded.

j_gene	v_gene	abundance	CDR3aa
TRBJ1-1	TRBV19	-	ASSIAYTEAF
TRBJ2-3	TRBV13	-	ASSLRQGADTQY
TRBJ1-1	TRBV19	few	ASSSYRANTEAF
TRBJ1-3	TRBV13	-	ASSTQTGVPGNTIY
TRBJ2-5	TRBV9	-	ASSYRGGTQETQY
TRBJ1-5	TRBV7-8	-	ASSLSAGGLYSNQPQH
TRBJ1-2	TRBV19	-	ASSISPFSYT
TRBJ2-7	TRBV14	-	ASSWTGRDEQY
TRBJ1-5	TRBV7-6	-	ASSLEEPTSNQPQH
TRBJ2-1	TRBV7-8	-	ASSSTPRGSSYNEQF
TRBJ1-1	TRBV5-1	-	ASSPRTGNTEAF
TRBJ2-7	TRBV5-8	once	ASSQSDSFYEQY
TRBJ1-4	TRBV5-1	once	ASSLGTANEKLF
TRBJ1-3	TRBV10-3	-	AIRQGDTIY
TRBJ1-1	TRBV9	-	ASSATGENTEAF
TRBJ1-4	TRBV5-1	once	ASSLGGQEGKLF
TRBJ2-5	TRBV5-1	-	ASSITGVGGETQY
TRBJ1-1	TRBV15	few	ATSRDAGLTF
TRBJ1-1	TRBV19	-	ASSTSWGDGTEAF
TRBJ2-5	TRBV2	-	ASSEGLGQTQY
TRBJ1-1	TRBV9	-	ASSVGQGTEAF
TRBJ2-1	TRBV20-1	-	SASSHGPYNEQF
TRBJ1-6	TRBV7-3	-	ASSLEGSYNSPLH
TRBJ2-5	TRBV27	few	ASKLAGARETQY
TRBJ1-6	TRBV10-3	-	AISEQNRGASPLH
TRBJ2-1	TRBV5-5	once	ASSLIWTGVYNEQF
TRBJ1-1	TRBV12-3/TRBV12-4	-	ATKTGANTEAF
TRBJ1-1	TRBV14	-	ASSQPDPGGRAEAF
TRBJ1-2	TRBV6-1	-	ASSDRARDYGYT